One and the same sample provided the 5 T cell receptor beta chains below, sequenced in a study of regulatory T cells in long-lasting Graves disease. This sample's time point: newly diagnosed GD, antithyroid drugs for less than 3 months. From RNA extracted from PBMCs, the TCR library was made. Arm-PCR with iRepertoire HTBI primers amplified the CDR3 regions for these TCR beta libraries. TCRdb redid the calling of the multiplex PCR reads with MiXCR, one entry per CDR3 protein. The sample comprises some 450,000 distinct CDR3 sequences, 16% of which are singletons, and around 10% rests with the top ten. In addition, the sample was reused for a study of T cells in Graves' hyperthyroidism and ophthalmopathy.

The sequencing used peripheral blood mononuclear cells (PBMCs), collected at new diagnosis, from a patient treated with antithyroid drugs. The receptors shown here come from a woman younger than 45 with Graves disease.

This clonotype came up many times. The CDR3 loop is CASSLGILAGSLRAYEQYF. The CDR3 bases are TGTGCCAGCAGTTTAGGGATTCTAGCGGGAAGCCTCAGAGCCTACGAGCAGTACTTC. The rearrangement links TRBV28 to TRBJ2-7; TRBD2 matches at 9 bases. The trim removed 2 bases at V and 2 bases at J, leaving 16 bases unmatched. Germline V lookup: CDR1 MDHEN, CDR2 SYDVKM. The CDR3 has 19 amino acids.

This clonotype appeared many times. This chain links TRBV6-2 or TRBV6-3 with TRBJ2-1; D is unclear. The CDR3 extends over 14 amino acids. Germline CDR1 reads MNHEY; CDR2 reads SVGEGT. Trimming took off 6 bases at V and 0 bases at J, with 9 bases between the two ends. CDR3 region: CASRATLSYNEQFF. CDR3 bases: TGTGCCAGCAGGGCGACCCTCTCCTACAATGAGCAGTTCTTC.

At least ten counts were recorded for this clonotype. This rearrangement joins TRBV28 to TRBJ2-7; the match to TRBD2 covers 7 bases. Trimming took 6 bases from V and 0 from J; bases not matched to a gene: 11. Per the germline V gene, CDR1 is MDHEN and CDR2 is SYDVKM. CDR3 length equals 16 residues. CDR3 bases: TGTGCCAGCAGCTATCGGGGAGGGTCGGCCTCCTACGAGCAGTACTTC. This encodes CASSYRGGSASYEQYF.

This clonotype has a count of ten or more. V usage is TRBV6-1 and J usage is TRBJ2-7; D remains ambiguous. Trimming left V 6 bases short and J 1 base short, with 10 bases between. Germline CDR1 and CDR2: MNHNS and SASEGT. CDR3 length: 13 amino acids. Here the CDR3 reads CASSSGGSYEQYF. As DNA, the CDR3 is TGTGCCAGCAGCTCGGGCGGTTCCTACGAGCAGTACTTC.

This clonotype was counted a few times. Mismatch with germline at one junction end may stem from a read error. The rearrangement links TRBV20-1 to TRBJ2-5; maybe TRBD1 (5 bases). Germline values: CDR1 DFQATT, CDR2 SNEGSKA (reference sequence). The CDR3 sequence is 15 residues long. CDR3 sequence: CSARDLVGPQETQYF. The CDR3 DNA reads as TGCAGTGCTCGAGACTTAGTGGGGCCTCAAGAGACCCAGTACTTC.